The 10 T cell receptor beta chains below were found in one sample sequenced in a study of T cell changes during pregnancy in multiple sclerosis. The protocol was immunoSEQ multiplex PCR, while the TCRdb copy is restricted to in-frame clones and leaves out a portion. The table shows approximately 48,000 clones, with 92% occurring only once. The sample here was CD4+ T cells from peripheral blood mononuclear cells, taken after pregnancy. Receptors originate from a female donor with multiple sclerosis, enrolled in a pregnancy study.

This sequence joins TRBV5-1 and TRBJ2-5; TRBD2 might be the D (6 bases). Between the trimmed V and J ends, which lost 4 bases and 5 bases, there was a span of 6 bases. The germline gives CDR1 SGHRS, CDR2 YFSETQ. This CDR3 comprises 11 residues. CDR3 sequence (DNA): TGCGCCAGCAGCCGGGAGGAGACCCAGTACTTC. The encoded protein is CASSREETQYF. The full variable domain, its missing parts supplied by reference TRBV5-1 and TRBJ2-5, is KAGVTQTPRYLIKTRGQQVTLSCSPISGHRSVSWYQQTPGQGLQFLFEYFSETQRNKGNFPGRFSGRQFSNSRSEMNVSTLELGDSALYLCASSREETQYFGPGTRLLVL.

The V call is TRBV27, the J call TRBJ1-1, with D unclear. Germline V gives CDR1 MNHEY, CDR2 SMNVEV (reference sequence). This CDR3 spans 11 amino acids. The germline V and J ends were trimmed by 8 bases and 1 base, with 5 bases remaining between them. The DNA for the CDR3 is TGTGCCAGCGGAGCGAACACTGAAGCTTTCTTT. It specifies CASGANTEAFF.

V usage is TRBV9 and J usage is TRBJ2-1, with 10 bases lining up with TRBD2. The length of the CDR3 is 20 residues. After removal of 0 bases from V and 7 bases from J, the junction contained 19 bases not matched to a gene. Per germline, CDR1 SGDLS and CDR2 YYNGEE. CDR3 nucleotide sequence: TGTGCCAGCAGCGTAGGTGGAGCGGGAGGGCCTAATAGGATGGAGAATGAGCAGTTCTTC. Translating it yields CASSVGGAGGPNRMENEQFF.

The CDR3 sequence is CASSPWESNYGYTF. CDR3 coding DNA: TGTGCCAGCAGCCCATGGGAGTCTAACTATGGCTACACCTTC. The chain uses TRBV2 and TRBJ1-2; D not resolved. Germline assignment: CDR1 SNHLY and CDR2 FYNNEI. This CDR3 has 14 residues. Trimming stripped 6 bases from V and 0 bases from J, with 11 bases between.

This rearrangement joins TRBV9 to TRBJ2-2, with 12 bases matching TRBD2. V shed 0 bases and J 1 base; nucleotides not matched to a gene: 4. CDR1 and CDR2 (germline): SGDLS, YYNGEE. This CDR3 comprises 18 residues. The CDR3 DNA sequence: TGTGCCAGCAGCGTAGGACTAGCGGGGGATTTGAACACCGGGGAGCTGTTTTTT. Encoded protein: CASSVGLAGDLNTGELFF.

V gene TRBV9 combines with J gene TRBJ2-7; TRBD2 matches 7 bases. The germline gives CDR1 SGDLS, CDR2 YYNGEE. J gave up 1 base and V 2 bases, and 3 bases lay outside the gene matches. The CDR3 loop spans 14 amino acids. The CDR3 nucleotides are TGTGCCAGCAGCGTGAGCGGGATTTCCTACGAGCAGTACTTC. Its translation is CASSVSGISYEQYF.

V usage is TRBV7-6 and J usage is TRBJ1-1; the D gene is possibly TRBD1 (5 bases). Trimming left V 5 bases short and J 3 bases short, with 16 bases between. The CDR3 is 15 residues long. CDR1 and CDR2 from the germline V gene are SGHVS and FNYEAQ. CDR3 region: CASSTQGGGYTEAFF. Here the CDR3 DNA reads TGTGCCAGCAGCACCCAGGGAGGTGGGTACACTGAAGCTTTCTTT.

The chain links TRBV2 to TRBJ2-3; D possibly corresponds to TRBD1 (5 bases). This CDR3 has 10 amino acids. The germline V gene has CDR1 SNHLY and CDR2 FYNNEI. CDR3 DNA sequence: TGTGGGGAAGGGGAAGATACGCAGTATTTT. It specifies CGEGEDTQYF.

The genes are TRBV5-6 and TRBJ2-1, with D perhaps matching TRBD2 (5 bases). From germline, CDR1 is SGHDT and CDR2 YYEEEE. The CDR3 covers 15 residues. Trimming pared 4 bases from V and 2 bases from J, leaving 13 bases between. The CDR3 here is CASSRTYDTYNEQFF. CDR3 DNA sequence: TGTGCCAGCAGCCGGACTTACGACACCTACAATGAGCAGTTCTTC.

This rearrangement joins TRBV10-3 to TRBJ2-3, with D maybe TRBD2 (5 bases). The germline CDR1 and CDR2 sequences are ENHRY and SYGVKD. The CDR3 sequence is 10 residues long. The V end lost 8 bases, the J end lost 8 bases, and 8 bases lay between the germline ends. CDR3 sequence (DNA): TGTGCCATCGCCGAGGGTACGCAGTATTTT. Translating it yields CAIAEGTQYF.